Below, 32 T cell receptor beta chains from the same sample are listed, as sequenced in a study of shared clonotypes between healthy human individuals. The protocol was immunoSEQ multiplex PCR, while the TCRdb copy is restricted to in-frame clones and leaves out a portion. Among more than 2 million clones listed, approximately 95% were seen once. Only CD45RO-negative cells positively selected for CCR7 counted as naive CD8 cells, so terminally differentiated effector memory CD45RA+ cells were excluded. Sequenced material: naive CD8+ T cells sorted from blood. Receptor source: a man younger than 30 in good health.

This chain links TRBV19 with TRBJ2-7; 7 nucleotides line up with TRBD2. This CDR3 spans 14 amino acids. Germline V gene lookup returns CDR1 LNHDA and CDR2 SQIVND (reference sequence). V lost 2 bases, J lost 2 bases, and 3 bases stayed unmatched. The CDR3 spells CASSIFGGTYEQYF. The CDR3 DNA is TGTGCCAGTAGTATATTCGGGGGGACCTACGAGCAGTACTTC.

The DNA of the CDR3 is TGTGCCAGCAGTTTAGTACAGGCGGTTCCCTACGAGCAGTACTTC. This encodes CASSLVQAVPYEQYF. The genes are TRBV27 and TRBJ2-7, with D tentatively TRBD1 (5 bases). The CDR3 totals 15 residues. Germline loops: CDR1 MNHEY, CDR2 SMNVEV (reference sequence). V lost 2 bases and J lost 2, with 13 bases in between.

J is TRBJ1-5 and V is TRBV2, with 7 bases identical to TRBD1. In germline, CDR1 is SNHLY, CDR2 FYNNEI. CDR3 size: 16 residues. J gave up 0 bases and V 4 bases, and 6 bases lay outside the gene matches. CDR3 region: CASSVGQTYSNQPQHF. DNA for the CDR3: TGTGCCAGCAGTGTGGGACAGACGTATAGCAATCAGCCCCAGCATTTT.

This chain connects TRBV9 to TRBJ1-6, with D tentatively TRBD1 (5 bases). In germline, CDR1 is SGDLS, CDR2 YYNGEE. The CDR3 totals 15 residues. V dropped 3 bases and J dropped 9 bases, with 16 bases sitting between them. The CDR3 sequence: CASSASGGLGSPLHF. Here the CDR3 DNA reads TGTGCCAGCAGCGCCTCGGGGGGGTTGGGTTCACCCCTCCACTTT.

This sequence joins TRBV7-9 and TRBJ2-2; D may be TRBD2 (5 bases). The CDR3 runs 15 residues. V was pared by 1 base and J by 6 bases, with 12 bases between. Germline CDR1 reads SEHNR; CDR2 reads FQNEAQ (reference sequence). This CDR3 reads CASSLVRPGAGELFF. Here the CDR3 DNA reads TGTGCCAGCAGCTTAGTGCGGCCCGGGGCCGGGGAGCTGTTTTTT. The entire variable domain, with the rest obtained from reference TRBV7-9 and TRBJ2-2, is as follows: DTGVSQNPRHKITKRGQNVTFRCDPISEHNRLYWYRQTLGQGPEFLTYFQNEAQLEKSRLLSDRFSAERPKGSFSTLEIQRTEQGDSAMYLCASSLVRPGAGELFFGEGSRLTVL.

The chain is built from TRBV29-1 and TRBJ2-2; no definite D call. The CDR3 runs to 18 residues. CDR1 and CDR2 from the germline V gene are SQVTM and ANQGSEA. Deletions cut 2 bases from V and 0 bases from J, with 19 bases between. For the CDR3, the DNA is TGCAGCGTTGAATGGTTTCTTGAGAACTCCGCGAACACCGGGGAGCTGTTTTTT. This translates into CSVEWFLENSANTGELFF.

The chain recombines TRBV29-1 with TRBJ1-5; 9 bases agree with TRBD1. The CDR3 extends over 14 amino acids. V shed 7 bases, J shed 5 bases, and the junction held 9 bases outside the gene matches. The V gene's germline CDR1 is SQVTM and CDR2 ANQGSEA. CDR3 sequence (DNA): TGCAGCGCCTGGACAGGGGATTCAGATCAGCCCCAGCATTTT. It codes for CSAWTGDSDQPQHF.

This rearrangement joins TRBV5-8 to TRBJ1-2; the D is unclear. Trimming pared 7 bases from V and 4 bases from J, leaving 11 bases between. The CDR3 loop spans 12 amino acids. Germline CDR1 SGHTS, CDR2 YDEGEE. This CDR3 is CASGLLGYGYTF. The CDR3 nucleotides read TGTGCCAGCGGGCTCCTGGGCTATGGCTACACCTTC.

This clone was counted a few times. The V and J genes are TRBV6-1 and TRBJ2-7; D remains unclear. The CDR3 has 13 residues. The ends were cut back, 4 bases at V and 1 base at J, with 8 bases in the middle. CDR1 and CDR2 (germline): MNHNS, SASEGT. This CDR3 is CASSVEESYEQYF. CDR3 DNA sequence: TGTGCCAGCAGTGTCGAGGAGTCCTACGAGCAGTACTTC.

The chain is built from TRBV30 and TRBJ2-1; D gene ambiguous. The V gene's germline CDR1 is GTSNPN and CDR2 SVGIG (reference sequence). The CDR3 totals 14 residues. The V end lost 0 bases, the J end lost 5 bases, and 11 bases lay between the germline ends. CDR3 sequence reads: CAWSVIGQNNEQFF. In nucleotides, the CDR3 is TGTGCCTGGAGTGTAATTGGGCAAAACAATGAGCAGTTCTTC.

The J gene is TRBJ2-5, the V gene TRBV4-1; tentatively, D is TRBD1 or TRBD2 (5 bases each). The germline V gene encodes CDR1 MGHRA and CDR2 YSYEKL. Trimming removed 2 bases from V and 2 bases from J, with 12 bases in between. The CDR3 covers 15 residues. The CDR3 bases are TGCGCCAGCAGCCAACGACCGGGACCTCAAGAGACCCAGTACTTC. This encodes CASSQRPGPQETQYF.

The chain employs TRBV12-5 and TRBJ2-3; tentatively, D is TRBD2 (6 bases). The germline V gene has CDR1 LGHNT and CDR2 FRNRAP. The CDR3 length is 15 residues. The V and J ends lost 1 base and 2 bases respectively, with 10 bases between them. CDR3 sequence (DNA): TGTGCTAGTGGTTTGGCTGGGGGACTCACAGATACGCAGTATTTT. Translation gives CASGLAGGLTDTQYF.

The chain couples TRBV5-1 to TRBJ2-3, with no clear D. The V gene lost 0 bases and the J gene lost 4 bases, with 9 bases spanning the gap. This CDR3 is built from 14 residues. Germline CDR1 SGHRS, CDR2 YFSETQ. The CDR3 DNA reads TGCGCCAGCAGCTTGGAAGCGAGTTCAGATACGCAGTATTTT. It specifies CASSLEASSDTQYF.

This chain connects TRBV9 to TRBJ2-5; D gene ambiguous. CDR1 is SGDLS, CDR2 YYNGEE, per germline. CDR3 size: 15 residues. Trimming removed 4 bases from V and 0 bases from J, with 13 bases in between. CDR3 protein: CASSPRIGYQETQYF. CDR3 DNA: TGTGCCAGCAGCCCCCGCATTGGATACCAAGAGACCCAGTACTTC.

The rearrangement joins TRBV9 to TRBJ2-1, with D possibly being TRBD2 (6 bases). CDR3 length: 15 amino acids. Between the trimmed V and J ends, which lost 2 bases and 8 bases, there was a span of 17 bases. CDR1 and CDR2 from the germline V gene are SGDLS and YYNGEE. In DNA form, the CDR3 reads TGTGCCAGCAGCGTCGGTAGCGGCCCGAGGGATGAGCAGTTCTTC. It codes for CASSVGSGPRDEQFF.

The chain is built from TRBV19 and TRBJ2-7, with D possibly matching TRBD2 (6 bases). The V gene's germline CDR1 is LNHDA and CDR2 SQIVND (reference sequence). The CDR3 loop spans 15 amino acids. Trimming took 1 base from V and 0 from J, leaving 10 bases between them. For the CDR3, the DNA is TGTGCCAGTAGTATAGGGGGACTGAACTCCTACGAGCAGTACTTC. Its translation: CASSIGGLNSYEQYF.

A remark on this clone: This sample includes further DNA sequences coding for the same CDR3. The rearrangement links TRBV7-9 to TRBJ1-5; D uncertain. The germline CDR1 and CDR2 sequences are SEHNR and FQNEAQ (reference sequence). V was shortened by 1 base and J by 7 bases, with 5 bases between the two germline ends. The CDR3 contains 12 residues. The CDR3 nucleotides read TGTGCCAGCAGCTTAGACGGCCAGCCCCAGCATTTT. It specifies CASSLDGQPQHF.

Regarding this clone: Other DNA sequences in the sample encode the same CDR3. The chain links TRBV9 to TRBJ1-6, with unresolved D. V gave up 0 bases and J gave up 4 bases, with 5 bases separating them. The CDR3 has 14 amino acids. Germline V CDR1 and CDR2: SGDLS, YYNGEE. CDR3 in amino acids: CASSVDGYNSPLHF. CDR3 DNA sequence: TGTGCCAGCAGCGTAGACGGTTATAATTCACCCCTCCACTTT. The complete variable domain, with remaining parts taken from reference TRBV9 and TRBJ1-6, reads DSGVTQTPKHLITATGQRVTLRCSPRSGDLSVYWYQQSLDQGLQFLIQYYNGEERAKGNILERFSAQQFPDLHSELNLSSLELGDSALYFCASSVDGYNSPLHFGNGTRLTVT.

The chain links TRBV11-2 to TRBJ1-1; possible D gene TRBD1, 6 bases. Germline V gene data show CDR1 as SGHAT and CDR2 as FQNNGV. The CDR3 totals 14 residues. V lost 1 base to trimming and J lost 10 bases, with 16 bases between them. The CDR3 DNA is TGTGCCAGCAGCTTAGCCCTCGACAGGTCCCCAGCTTTCTTT. Its protein is CASSLALDRSPAFF.

This rearrangement joins TRBV10-1 to TRBJ2-2; D may be TRBD1 or TRBD2 (5 bases each). Germline V CDR1 and CDR2: WNHNN, SYGVQD (reference sequence). This CDR3 is built from 16 residues. Trimming left V 4 bases short and J 0 bases short, with 12 bases between. CDR3 nucleotide sequence: TGCGCCAGCAGTGGGACACTAGAATCGAACACCGGGGAGCTGTTTTTT. Its protein product is CASSGTLESNTGELFF.

This chain joins TRBV28 and TRBJ2-7; 9 bases map to TRBD1. CDR1 is MDHEN, CDR2 SYDVKM, per germline. Unmatched junction bases numbered 4, after V lost 7 bases and J lost 0 bases. This CDR3 comprises 14 residues. This CDR3 is CASNHRGPSYEQYF. The CDR3 DNA reads as TGTGCCAGCAACCACAGGGGGCCCTCCTACGAGCAGTACTTC.

The chain uses TRBV5-4 and TRBJ2-3, with D perhaps TRBD1 or TRBD2 (5 bases each). Germline V gene lookup returns CDR1 SGHNT and CDR2 YYREEE (reference sequence). V lost 4 bases, J lost 1 base, and 13 bases lay in between. The CDR3 contains 15 residues. The CDR3 protein is CASSLGTFGTDTQYF. The CDR3 DNA follows: TGTGCCAGCAGCCTCGGGACCTTCGGCACAGATACGCAGTATTTT.

This clone was detected once. This rearrangement joins TRBV27 to TRBJ2-1; 7 bases match TRBD1. The germline gives CDR1 MNHEY, CDR2 SMNVEV (reference sequence). This CDR3 has 15 residues. V lost 8 bases and J lost 0; bases outside the gene matches: 7. The chain's CDR3 is CASRSRGSSYNEQFF. CDR3 bases: TGTGCCAGCCGCTCCAGGGGGAGCTCCTACAATGAGCAGTTCTTC.

This chain joins TRBV12-5 and TRBJ1-1; 8 bases map to TRBD1. The CDR3 spans 14 residues. V was pared by 5 bases and J by 1 base, with 3 bases of the junction left unmatched. Germline CDR1 reads LGHNT; CDR2 reads FRNRAP. Here the CDR3 reads CASGTGTGNTEAFF. CDR3 in DNA: TGTGCTAGTGGTACGGGGACAGGGAACACTGAAGCTTTCTTT.

The J gene is TRBJ2-7, the V gene TRBV19; D is undetermined. This CDR3 has 15 residues. Trimming cost V 6 bases and J 5 bases, with 20 bases left between them. From germline, CDR1 is LNHDA and CDR2 SQIVND (reference sequence). CDR3: CASSILGVTLDEQYF. In nucleotides, the CDR3 is TGTGCCAGTAGCATCCTTGGTGTTACCCTCGACGAGCAGTACTTC.

The chain links TRBV6-4 to TRBJ2-7, with D tentatively TRBD2 (6 bases). From germline, CDR1 is MRHNA and CDR2 SNTAGT. The V end was cut by 4 bases, the J end by 4 bases, with 23 bases between. The CDR3 sequence is 17 residues long. CDR3 coding DNA: TGTGCCAGCAGTGCACCCCTCTTAGGCGGGGTCTTTTACGAGCAGTACTTC. This gives the protein CASSAPLLGGVFYEQYF.

V is TRBV9 and J is TRBJ2-7; D remains unclear. With 3 bases removed from V and 2 bases from J, the gap between germline ends came to 12 bases. This CDR3 has 14 residues. Looked up from germline, CDR1 is SGDLS and CDR2 is YYNGEE. As DNA, the CDR3 is TGTGCCAGCAGCGCATCGGAGTTGGCCTACGAGCAGTACTTC. Translating it yields CASSASELAYEQYF. Full variable domain (missing parts from reference TRBV9 and TRBJ2-7): DSGVTQTPKHLITATGQRVTLRCSPRSGDLSVYWYQQSLDQGLQFLIQYYNGEERAKGNILERFSAQQFPDLHSELNLSSLELGDSALYFCASSASELAYEQYFGPGTRLTVT.

To note about this clone: Additional DNA sequences in this sample encode the identical CDR3. The chain links TRBV2 to TRBJ1-5; D possibly corresponds to TRBD1 (5 bases). CDR1 and CDR2 (germline): SNHLY, FYNNEI. V lost 6 bases, J lost 3 bases, and 12 bases lay in between. The CDR3 runs 14 residues. CDR3 DNA: TGTGCCAGCAGGGATAGGGGAAACAATCAGCCCCAGCATTTT. Protein product: CASRDRGNNQPQHF.

The chain recombines TRBV4-1 with TRBJ1-2; 9 bases are shared with TRBD1. The CDR3 contains 16 residues. Germline V gene data show CDR1 as MGHRA and CDR2 as YSYEKL. V was clipped by 3 bases and J by 6 bases; unmatched bases: 11. The CDR3 region is CASSQVLTQGADGYTF. Written as DNA, the CDR3 is TGCGCCAGCAGCCAGGTTCTCACACAGGGGGCGGATGGCTACACCTTC.

The chain joins TRBV4-3 to TRBJ2-2, with 11 nucleotides matching TRBD2. The CDR3 spans 18 residues. With 1 base clipped from V and 1 base from J, the junction kept 5 bases outside the gene matches. CDR1 is LGHNA and CDR2 is YSLEER in the germline V gene. CDR3 loop: CASSQGDLAGGNTGELFF. As DNA, the CDR3 is TGCGCCAGCAGCCAAGGCGATCTAGCGGGAGGGAACACCGGGGAGCTGTTTTTT.

The chain joins TRBV9 to TRBJ1-2; the match to TRBD1 covers 7 bases. J was trimmed by 7 bases and V by 4 bases; bases with no gene match: 7. The CDR3 consists of 13 residues. CDR1 SGDLS and CDR2 YYNGEE come from the germline V gene. CDR3 sequence (DNA): TGTGCCAGCAGCCCAGGGGGGGGGCCTGGCTACACCTTC. It encodes CASSPGGGPGYTF.

Remarks on this clone: An end of the junction differs from the germline gene, which may be a read error. This chain links TRBV15 with TRBJ1-4; 7 bases line up with TRBD1. The germline V gene has CDR1 LNHNV and CDR2 YYDKDF (reference sequence). This CDR3 has 15 residues. The CDR3 loop reads CATSREGQTNEKLFF. The CDR3 DNA is TGTGCCACCAGCCGAGAGGGACAGACTAATGAAAAACTGTTTTTT.